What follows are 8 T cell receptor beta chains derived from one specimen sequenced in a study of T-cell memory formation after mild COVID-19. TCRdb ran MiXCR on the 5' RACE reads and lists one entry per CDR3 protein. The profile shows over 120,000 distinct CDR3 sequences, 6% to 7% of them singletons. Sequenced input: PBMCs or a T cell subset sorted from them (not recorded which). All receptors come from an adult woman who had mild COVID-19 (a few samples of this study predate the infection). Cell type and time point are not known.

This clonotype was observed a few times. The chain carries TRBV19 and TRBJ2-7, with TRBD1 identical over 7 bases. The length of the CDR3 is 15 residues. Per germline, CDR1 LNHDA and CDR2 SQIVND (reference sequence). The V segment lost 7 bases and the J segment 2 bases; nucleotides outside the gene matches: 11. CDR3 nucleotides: TGTGCCAGTATTCTGAGGGCAGGGGGACCCTACGAGCAGTACTTC. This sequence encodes CASILRAGGPYEQYF.

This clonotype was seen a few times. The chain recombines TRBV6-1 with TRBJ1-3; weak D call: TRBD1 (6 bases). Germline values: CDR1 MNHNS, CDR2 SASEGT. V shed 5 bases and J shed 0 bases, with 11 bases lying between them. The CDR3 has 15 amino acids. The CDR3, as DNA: TGTGCCAGCAGTCCCCGGACAGTCTCTGGAAACACCATATATTTT. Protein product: CASSPRTVSGNTIYF.

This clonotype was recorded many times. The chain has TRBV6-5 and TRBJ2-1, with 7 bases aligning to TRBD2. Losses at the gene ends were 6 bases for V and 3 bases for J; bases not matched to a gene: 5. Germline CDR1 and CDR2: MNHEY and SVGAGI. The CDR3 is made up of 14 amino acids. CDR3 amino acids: CASRNAGDYNEQFF. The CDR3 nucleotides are TGTGCCAGCAGAAACGCGGGGGACTACAATGAGCAGTTCTTC.

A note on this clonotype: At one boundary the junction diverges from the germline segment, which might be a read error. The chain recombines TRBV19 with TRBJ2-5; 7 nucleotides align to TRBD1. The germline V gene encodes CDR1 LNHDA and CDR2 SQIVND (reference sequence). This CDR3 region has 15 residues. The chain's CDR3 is CASSPYGQAQGTQYF. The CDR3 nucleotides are TGTGCCAGTAGTCCCTACGGACAGGCCCAAGGGACCCAGTACTTC.

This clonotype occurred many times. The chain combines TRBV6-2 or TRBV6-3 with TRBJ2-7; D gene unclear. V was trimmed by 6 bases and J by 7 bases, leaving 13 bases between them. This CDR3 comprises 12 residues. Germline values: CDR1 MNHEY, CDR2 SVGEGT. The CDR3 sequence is CASRDLPGEQYF. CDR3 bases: TGTGCCAGCAGGGACCTACCTGGGGAGCAGTACTTC.

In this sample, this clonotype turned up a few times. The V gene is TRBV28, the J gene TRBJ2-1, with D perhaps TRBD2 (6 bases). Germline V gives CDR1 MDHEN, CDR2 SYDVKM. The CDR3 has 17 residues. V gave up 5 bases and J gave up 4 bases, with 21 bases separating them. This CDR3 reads CASSPLGSGRKYNEQFF. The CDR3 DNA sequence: TGTGCCAGCAGTCCCCTCGGGAGCGGCCGAAAATACAATGAGCAGTTCTTC.

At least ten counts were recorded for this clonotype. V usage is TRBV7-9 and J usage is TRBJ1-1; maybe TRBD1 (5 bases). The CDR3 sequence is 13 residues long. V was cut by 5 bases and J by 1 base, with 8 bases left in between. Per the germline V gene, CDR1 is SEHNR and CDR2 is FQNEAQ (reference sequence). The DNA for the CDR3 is TGTGCCAGCAGCACCGGACAGAACACTGAAGCTTTCTTT. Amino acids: CASSTGQNTEAFF.

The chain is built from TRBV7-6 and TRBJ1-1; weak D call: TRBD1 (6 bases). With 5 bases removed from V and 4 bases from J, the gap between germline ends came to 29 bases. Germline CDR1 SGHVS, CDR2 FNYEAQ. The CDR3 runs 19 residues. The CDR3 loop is CASSKGVVARRSFRTEAFF. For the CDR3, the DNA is TGTGCCAGCAGCAAGGGGGTAGTCGCCCGTCGTTCTTTTCGCACTGAAGCTTTCTTT.